The present TCR beta chain was sequenced within a study of T cell changes during pregnancy in multiple sclerosis. Generated by immunoSEQ multiplex PCR, the TCRdb table keeps only in-frame clones and is missing some. The profile shows about 50,000 clones, 80% to 95% of them singletons. V dropped 7 bases and J dropped 1 base, with 16 bases sitting between them. Germline CDR1 reads MNHNY; CDR2 reads SVGAGI (reference sequence). The CDR3 length is 16 residues. This clonotype was sampled from a female donor with multiple sclerosis, enrolled in a pregnancy study. Specimen: CD4+ T cells from peripheral blood mononuclear cells, collected after pregnancy. The chain uses TRBV6-6 and TRBJ2-2; possible D gene TRBD2, 7 bases. The CDR3 bases are TGTGCCAGCACCATGGGGGCTAGCGGGAACACCGGGGAGCTGTTTTTT. Residues: CASTMGASGNTGELFF.